Following are 32 T cell receptor beta chains from one sample sequenced in a study of response to subunit inactivated influenza vaccine. TCRdb reanalysed the RT-PCR reads using MiXCR and keeps one entry per CDR3 protein. This table has almost 600,000 distinct CDR3 sequences, approximately 15% appearing once. The starting material was PBMCs from blood, obtained 11 to 12 days after vaccination. The receptors stem from a man aged 50 to 59 who received an inactivated influenza vaccine.

This clonotype was counted between two and nine times. The gene calls are TRBV28 and TRBJ2-5; TRBD2 aligns across 12 bases. The CDR3 length is 15 residues. The ends lost 4 bases at V and 5 bases at J; junction bases unmatched: 5. The germline CDR1 and CDR2 sequences are MDHEN and SYDVKM. The chain's CDR3 is CASSYGLAGRETQYF. The DNA of the CDR3 is TGTGCCAGCAGTTACGGACTAGCGGGAAGGGAGACCCAGTACTTC.

V usage is TRBV4-2 and J usage is TRBJ2-5, with D possibly TRBD1 on 6 matching bases. The CDR3 loop spans 15 amino acids. The germline V gene encodes CDR1 LGHNA and CDR2 YNFKEQ. The germline V and J ends were trimmed by 1 base and 2 bases, with 11 bases remaining between them. The CDR3 here is CASSQGTAIQETQYF. The CDR3 DNA follows: TGTGCCAGCAGCCAAGGGACAGCCATACAAGAGACCCAGTACTTC.

At least ten counts were recorded for this clonotype. V and J are TRBV20-1 and TRBJ2-3, with D perhaps matching TRBD1 or TRBD2 (5 bases each). V was pared by 3 bases and J by 4 bases, with 8 bases between. The V gene's germline CDR1 is DFQATT and CDR2 SNEGSKA (reference sequence). The CDR3 consists of 12 residues. The CDR3 nucleotides read TGCAGTGCTAGCCCGGGGCCAGATACGCAGTATTTT. Amino acid sequence: CSASPGPDTQYF.

This clonotype was found many times. The V call is TRBV10-3, the J call TRBJ1-2; no clear D gene. The CDR3 covers 13 residues. Germline CDR1 is ENHRY and CDR2 is SYGVKD. Trimming shortened V by 2 bases and J by 7 bases, and 11 bases separated the two germline ends. CDR3 sequence (DNA): TGTGCCATCAGTGAGGGAGGGCCCTTTGGCTACACCTTC. The encoded protein is CAISEGGPFGYTF.

The chain uses TRBV4-2 and TRBJ2-3, with 7 bases that match TRBD2. J was trimmed by 6 bases and V by 4 bases; bases with no gene match: 4. The CDR3 consists of 13 residues. Germline CDR1 reads LGHNA; CDR2 reads YNFKEQ. In DNA, the CDR3 is TGTGCCAGCAGCCGGGACTACCCCGATACGCAGTATTTT. This codes for CASSRDYPDTQYF.

This sequence joins TRBV6-2 or TRBV6-3 and TRBJ2-1, with 11 bases that match TRBD2. Germline trimming cut 2 bases from V and 8 bases from J; bases unmatched to any gene: 14. Per germline, CDR1 MNHEY and CDR2 SVGEGT. The CDR3 runs to 18 residues. The CDR3 sequence is CASSYPLLSGRVVYEQFF. In DNA, the CDR3 is TGTGCCAGCAGTTACCCCCTGCTTAGCGGGAGGGTAGTTTATGAGCAGTTCTTC.

This clonotype has a handful of counts. V gene TRBV6-5 combines with J gene TRBJ2-4; no clear D gene. V lost 2 bases to trimming and J lost 8 bases, with 13 bases between them. The CDR3 totals 14 residues. Germline CDR1 reads MNHEY; CDR2 reads SVGAGI. The DNA for the CDR3 is TGTGCCAGCAGTTACGTCTCTGGGGTTGACATTCAGTACTTC. It yields the protein CASSYVSGVDIQYF.

The chain couples TRBV12-3 or TRBV12-4 to TRBJ2-5, with 8 nucleotides matching TRBD1. J was trimmed by 5 bases and V by 6 bases; bases with no gene match: 5. The CDR3 spans 13 residues. CDR3 nucleotide sequence: TGTGCCAGCAGACGGACAGGGATCGAGACCCAGTACTTC. Translation: CASRRTGIETQYF.

The rearrangement links TRBV28 to TRBJ2-2, with D maybe TRBD2 (6 bases). The CDR3 covers 15 residues. Between the trimmed V and J ends, which lost 7 bases and 3 bases, there was a span of 15 bases. CDR1 MDHEN and CDR2 SYDVKM come from the germline V gene. The chain's CDR3 is CASTSAGVYTGELFF. The CDR3 DNA is TGTGCCAGCACCTCAGCGGGTGTGTACACCGGGGAGCTGTTTTTT.

This clonotype came up many times. The chain combines TRBV3-1 with TRBJ1-1, with D uncertain. The germline V and J ends were trimmed by 1 base and 1 base, with 7 bases remaining between them. The CDR3 has 14 residues. Germline values: CDR1 LGHDT, CDR2 YNNKEL (reference sequence). The CDR3 bases are TGTGCCAGCAGCCAAGCTGGGCAGAACACTGAAGCTTTCTTT. Protein: CASSQAGQNTEAFF.

This clonotype appeared many times. The chain has TRBV20-1 and TRBJ1-1; D is unresolved. V dropped 6 bases and J dropped 1 base, with 15 bases sitting between them. This CDR3 contains 14 residues. The germline V gene encodes CDR1 DFQATT and CDR2 SNEGSKA (reference sequence). The CDR3 DNA follows: TGCAGTGCAACTAACCCGGGGAGGAACACTGAAGCTTTCTTT. Translation: CSATNPGRNTEAFF.

This chain joins TRBV20-1 and TRBJ2-1, with 12 bases matching TRBD2. This CDR3 is 16 amino acids long. The germline CDR1 and CDR2 sequences are DFQATT and SNEGSKA (reference sequence). The V gene end was trimmed by 3 bases and the J gene end by 7 bases; junction bases not matched to a gene: 10. The CDR3 sequence is CSARRLAGGGVNEQFF. In nucleotides, the CDR3 is TGCAGTGCTAGGCGTCTAGCGGGGGGGGGTGTTAATGAGCAGTTCTTC.

This clonotype was detected many times. This chain joins TRBV20-1 and TRBJ1-6, with no clear D. The CDR3 covers 13 residues. CDR1 DFQATT and CDR2 SNEGSKA come from the germline V gene (reference sequence). Between the trimmed V and J ends, which lost 3 bases and 8 bases, there was a span of 11 bases. CDR3 DNA: TGCAGTGCTAGTCTCACAGCTGATTCACCCCTCCACTTT. This gives the protein CSASLTADSPLHF.

In this sample, this clonotype turned up a few times. The rearrangement links TRBV24-1 to TRBJ2-3; TRBD2 aligns across 7 bases. Trimming cost V 1 base and J 1 base; bases outside gene matches: 4. CDR1 KGHDR and CDR2 SFDVKD come from the germline V gene. The CDR3 length is 16 residues. CDR3 amino acids: CATSDFGGSGTDTQYF. The CDR3 bases are TGTGCCACCAGTGATTTCGGCGGGAGTGGCACAGATACGCAGTATTTT.

Only a few counts were recorded for this clonotype. The chain links TRBV4-3 to TRBJ2-5, with a tentative D call TRBD1 (8 bases). The CDR3 length is 15 residues. Germline V gene data show CDR1 as LGHNA and CDR2 as YSLEER. V shed 2 bases and J shed 1 base, with 11 bases lying between them. CDR3 protein: CASSQNRGGQETQYF. CDR3 sequence (DNA): TGCGCCAGCAGCCAAAACAGGGGGGGCCAAGAGACCCAGTACTTC.

This clonotype was counted a few times. The chain is built from TRBV30 and TRBJ1-6; D not certain. This CDR3 is built from 15 residues. Trimming took 1 base from V and 7 from J, leaving 14 bases between them. Per the germline V gene, CDR1 is GTSNPN and CDR2 is SVGIG (reference sequence). The CDR3 region has the DNA TGTGCCTGGAGTGCCCGGCTCGGGCCGAATTCACCCCTCCACTTT. Its protein product is CAWSARLGPNSPLHF.

V is TRBV2 and J is TRBJ2-5, with 8 bases fitting TRBD2. This CDR3 region has 15 residues. The J segment lost 2 bases and the V segment lost 3 bases, leaving 5 bases of the junction unmatched. In germline, CDR1 is SNHLY, CDR2 FYNNEI. DNA for the CDR3: TGTGCCAGCAGTGAGATGGCGGGGGGTCAAGAGACCCAGTACTTC. The encoded protein is CASSEMAGGQETQYF. The full variable domain, its missing parts supplied by reference TRBV2 and TRBJ2-5, is EPEVTQTPSHQVTQMGQEVILRCVPISNHLYFYWYRQILGQKVEFLVSFYNNEISEKSEIFDDQFSVERPDGSNFTLKIRSTKLEDSAMYFCASSEMAGGQETQYFGPGTRLLVL.

This clonotype was observed at least ten times. The genes are TRBV12-3 or TRBV12-4 and TRBJ2-7, with a tentative D call TRBD2 (5 bases). The CDR3 has 14 amino acids. V gave up 1 base and J gave up 3 bases, with 10 bases separating them. The CDR3 sequence is CASSLGERVYEQYF. The CDR3 nucleotides are TGTGCCAGCAGTTTAGGTGAGAGGGTCTACGAGCAGTACTTC.

The chain combines TRBV7-2 with TRBJ2-1; 8 positions agree with TRBD1. The CDR3 totals 14 residues. In germline, CDR1 is SGHTA, CDR2 FQGNSA. Trimming cost V 4 bases and J 9 bases; bases outside gene matches: 8. The CDR3 spells CASSSIGQGAEQFF. In DNA, the CDR3 is TGTGCCAGCAGCTCCATTGGACAGGGCGCTGAGCAGTTCTTC.

The sample holds a few counts of this clonotype. The chain combines TRBV20-1 with TRBJ2-7, with D tentatively TRBD1 or TRBD2 (5 bases each). Germline CDR1 and CDR2: DFQATT and SNEGSKA (reference sequence). Trimming removed 5 bases from V and 4 bases from J, with 9 bases in between. CDR3 length: 11 amino acids. CDR3 nucleotides: TGCAGTGCTGTCGAGGGGTACGAGCAGTACTTC. As protein: CSAVEGYEQYF.

This clonotype was detected ten times or more. The gene calls are TRBV7-2 and TRBJ1-5; D call uncertain. V was pared by 1 base and J by 1 base, with 8 bases between. Germline V gene data show CDR1 as SGHTA and CDR2 as FQGNSA. This CDR3 is built from 15 residues. The CDR3 reads CASSLVDGSNQPQHF. The CDR3 DNA reads TGTGCCAGCAGCTTAGTGGACGGGAGCAATCAGCCCCAGCATTTT.

This chain links TRBV6-5 with TRBJ1-6; D is possibly TRBD1 (5 bases). This CDR3 has 15 amino acids. Trimming pared 2 bases from V and 7 bases from J, leaving 12 bases between. Looked up from germline, CDR1 is MNHEY and CDR2 is SVGAGI. The CDR3, as DNA: TGTGCCAGCAGTTACCTCAGGGCCGGGAATTCACCCCTCCACTTT. This codes for CASSYLRAGNSPLHF.

This clonotype was picked up many times. The genes are TRBV10-3 and TRBJ2-3, with 9 bases that match TRBD1. The CDR3 is made up of 14 amino acids. Germline assignment: CDR1 ENHRY and CDR2 SYGVKD. V was clipped by 7 bases and J by 4 bases; unmatched bases: 6. Here the CDR3 reads CAITRTGVADTQYF. The CDR3 region has the DNA TGTGCCATCACCCGGACAGGGGTAGCAGATACGCAGTATTTT.

In this sample, this clonotype turned up a few times. The chain joins TRBV2 to TRBJ1-2, with TRBD1 matching over 7 bases. V was clipped by 2 bases and J by 4 bases; unmatched bases: 1. This CDR3 is 13 amino acids long. The germline CDR1 and CDR2 sequences are SNHLY and FYNNEI. The CDR3, as DNA: TGTGCCAGCAGTGAACCAGGGGGCTATGGCTACACCTTC. Its protein is CASSEPGGYGYTF.

The J gene is TRBJ2-4, the V gene TRBV20-1; 9 positions match TRBD1. CDR3 size: 15 residues. Germline values: CDR1 DFQATT, CDR2 SNEGSKA (reference sequence). The V gene end was trimmed by 6 bases and the J gene end by 7 bases; junction bases not matched to a gene: 13. CDR3 sequence reads: CSAADRTGAGNIQYF. The CDR3 DNA follows: TGCAGTGCAGCAGACCGGACAGGGGCAGGGAACATTCAGTACTTC.

The chain is built from TRBV12-3 or TRBV12-4 and TRBJ2-3; D may be TRBD2 (6 bases). This CDR3 comprises 14 residues. The V end lost 6 bases, the J end lost 1 base, and 11 bases lay between the germline ends. The CDR3 coding sequence is TGTGCCAGCAGGCCGACTAGTGGCACAGATACGCAGTATTTT. This translates into CASRPTSGTDTQYF.

This clonotype showed up just a few times. The V gene is TRBV20-1, the J gene TRBJ1-5, with 7 bases lining up with TRBD1. The length of the CDR3 is 16 residues. V lost 6 bases and J lost 1; bases outside the gene matches: 12. The germline gives CDR1 DFQATT, CDR2 SNEGSKA (reference sequence). The CDR3 reads CSARSPDRVSNQPQHF. The CDR3 nucleotides read TGCAGTGCCAGATCCCCCGACAGGGTGAGCAATCAGCCCCAGCATTTT.

The genes are TRBV5-4 and TRBJ2-5; a weak D match, TRBD2 (5 bases). The ends were cut back, 1 base at V and 5 bases at J, with 12 bases in the middle. The CDR3 runs to 14 residues. Germline CDR1 SGHNT, CDR2 YYREEE (reference sequence). The CDR3 protein is CASSLPSNRETQYF. The DNA for the CDR3 is TGTGCCAGCAGCTTGCCTAGCAACCGTGAGACCCAGTACTTC.

This rearrangement joins TRBV27 to TRBJ2-4; 10 bases agree with TRBD1. The CDR3 has 14 residues. Germline lookup yields CDR1 MNHEY and CDR2 SMNVEV (reference sequence). The J segment lost 7 bases and the V segment lost 2 bases, leaving 2 bases of the junction unmatched. Here the CDR3 DNA reads TGTGCCAGCAGTTTAGGACAGGGGGAGAACATTCAGTACTTC. This gives the protein CASSLGQGENIQYF.

This clonotype turned up a few times. The V and J genes are TRBV15 and TRBJ2-1; TRBD1 matches 7 bases. The CDR3 loop spans 15 amino acids. Unmatched junction bases numbered 7, after V lost 5 bases and J lost 3 bases. Germline V gene lookup returns CDR1 LNHNV and CDR2 YYDKDF (reference sequence). CDR3 amino acids: CATSFRGNYYNEQFF. CDR3 sequence (DNA): TGTGCCACCAGCTTCAGGGGGAATTACTACAATGAGCAGTTCTTC.

The genes are TRBV5-1 and TRBJ2-3, with 7 bases fitting TRBD1. V shed 0 bases, J shed 2 bases, and the junction held 6 bases outside the gene matches. Germline CDR1 is SGHRS and CDR2 is YFSETQ. The CDR3 consists of 16 residues. The CDR3 spells CASSLAARGYTDTQYF. The CDR3, as DNA: TGCGCCAGCAGCTTGGCCGCCAGGGGGTACACAGATACGCAGTATTTT.

This clonotype was observed a handful of times. The chain carries TRBV2 and TRBJ2-1; 9 bases align to TRBD2. This CDR3 is built from 13 residues. Per germline, CDR1 SNHLY and CDR2 FYNNEI. The ends lost 8 bases at V and 5 bases at J; junction bases unmatched: 4. The CDR3 is CASGRLADNEQFF. Here the CDR3 DNA reads TGTGCCAGCGGCCGACTAGCGGACAATGAGCAGTTCTTC.